This T cell receptor beta chain was identified in a study of PD-1 blockade in mismatch repair-deficient tumors. General study points: After pembrolizumab, tumor-resident clones rose rapidly, then generally contracted before radiologic responses.

The protocol was immunoSEQ multiplex PCR, while the TCRdb copy is restricted to in-frame clones and leaves out a portion. The sample holds 100,000 to 150,000 clones, roughly 90% seen once. On this clone: Antigen specificity is unknown.

All patients were mismatch repair deficient, assessed by either PCR or immunohistochemistry. TCR sequencing covered a few patients who responded to pembrolizumab. The V end was cut by 5 bases, the J end by 1 base, with 16 bases between. This CDR3 has 16 residues. The germline V gene has CDR1 SEHNR and CDR2 FQNEAQ (reference sequence). The chain recombines TRBV7-9 with TRBJ2-3; the D call may be TRBD1 or TRBD2 (6 bases each). The clonotype was recovered from an adult with mismatch repair-deficient cancer. The sample consisted of peripheral blood, taken approximately 73 weeks after starting pembrolizumab. CDR3 sequence (DNA): TGTGCCAGCAGCCCTCTTGTGGGGGGCGGCACAGATACGCAGTATTTT. It is translated as CASSPLVGGGTDTQYF.